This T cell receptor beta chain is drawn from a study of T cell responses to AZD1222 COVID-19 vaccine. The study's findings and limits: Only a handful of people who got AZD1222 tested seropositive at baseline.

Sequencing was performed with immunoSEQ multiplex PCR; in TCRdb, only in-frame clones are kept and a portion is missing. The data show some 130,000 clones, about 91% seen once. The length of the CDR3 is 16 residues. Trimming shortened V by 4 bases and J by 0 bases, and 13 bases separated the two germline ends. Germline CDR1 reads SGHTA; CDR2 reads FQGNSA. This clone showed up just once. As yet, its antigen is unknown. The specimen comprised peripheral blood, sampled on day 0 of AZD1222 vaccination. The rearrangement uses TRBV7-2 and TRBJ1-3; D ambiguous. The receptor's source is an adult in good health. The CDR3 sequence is CASSSQQALSGNTIYF. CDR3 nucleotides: TGTGCCAGCAGCTCACAGCAGGCCCTCTCTGGAAACACCATATATTTT.